Listed below are T cell receptor beta chains from one sample, sequenced in a study of CD8 T cells in ankylosing spondylitis. TCRdb re-called the 5' RACE reads through MiXCR, storing one row per CDR3 protein. Among approximately 540,000 distinct CDR3 sequences, about 12% were seen once, and the ten largest hold under 7.5%. Sequences were obtained from blood, either unsorted or a sorted T cell fraction (not recorded which). These receptors all come from a male donor with ankylosing spondylitis. Both conserved end residues are part of each CDR3. Fields, in order: J gene, clone size, V gene, D gene, CDR3 protein, CDR3 DNA. A D gene is named only where the DNA matches it firmly. The size of a clone is reported for some rows only, either as once, few or many, or as a class for expanded clones.

TRBJ2-3	-	TRBV13	-	CASSYSSGDRRRTQYF	TGTGCCAGCAGCTATTCCTCGGGCGACCGACGCAGGACGCAGTATTTT
TRBJ2-2	-	TRBV27	-	CASSLSARPGELFF	TGTGCCAGCAGTTTATCGGCTCGACCGGGGGAGCTGTTTTTT
TRBJ2-2	many	TRBV5-1	TRBD2	CASSPSGSRNGELFF	TGCGCCAGCAGCCCTAGCGGGAGTCGGAACGGGGAGCTGTTTTTT
TRBJ2-7	-	TRBV29-1	-	CSVEGQEQYF	TGCAGCGTTGAAGGGCAGGAGCAGTACTTC
TRBJ1-5	many	TRBV27	-	CASSRQKNSNQPQHF	TGTGCCAGCAGCCGCCAGAAAAATAGCAATCAGCCCCAGCATTTT
TRBJ2-3	-	TRBV2	-	CASLRESGPSTDTQYF	TGTGCCAGCTTGAGGGAGAGCGGGCCTAGCACAGATACGCAGTATTTT
TRBJ2-1	few	TRBV7-2	-	CASSLHHNEQFF	TGTGCCAGCAGCTTACATCACAATGAGCAGTTCTTC
TRBJ1-1	few	TRBV11-2	-	CASSLASPEAFF	TGTGCCAGCAGCTTAGCCTCTCCTGAAGCTTTCTTT
TRBJ2-1	few	TRBV27	-	CASSSTPRREQFF	TGTGCCAGCAGTTCGACCCCGAGGAGGGAGCAGTTCTTC
TRBJ1-1	few	TRBV12-3/TRBV12-4	-	CASRVFRENTEAFF	TGTGCCAGCAGAGTATTTCGTGAGAACACTGAAGCTTTCTTT
TRBJ2-5	-	TRBV11-2	-	CASTQSGGTQYF	TGTGCCAGCACCCAGTCTGGGGGGACTCAGTACTTC
TRBJ2-7	-	TRBV3-1	TRBD2	CASSRTLGGLVGDNEQYF	TGTGCCAGCAGCCGAACCCTGGGAGGGCTAGTGGGAGATAACGAGCAGTACTTC
TRBJ1-1	-	TRBV12-3/TRBV12-4	TRBD1	CASSPPGQGDPRAFF	TGTGCCAGCAGTCCTCCGGGACAGGGGGACCCGAGGGCTTTCTTT
TRBJ1-1	-	TRBV6-1	-	CASKVMNTEAFF	TGTGCCAGCAAGGTAATGAACACTGAAGCTTTCTTT
TRBJ1-2	few	TRBV5-5	-	CASSMPRGLGYGYTF	TGTGCCAGCAGCATGCCTCGGGGGCTGGGATATGGCTACACCTTC
TRBJ1-5	many	TRBV7-2	-	CASSLRGNQPQHF	TGTGCCAGCAGTTTAAGGGGGAATCAGCCCCAGCATTTT
TRBJ1-5	few	TRBV10-1	TRBD1	CASSDATGVDQPQHF	TGCGCCAGCAGTGATGCGACAGGGGTCGATCAGCCCCAGCATTTT
TRBJ2-3	many	TRBV10-3	-	CATNRGDTQYF	TGTGCCACCAACCGAGGGGATACGCAGTATTTT
TRBJ2-2	-	TRBV19	-	CASSIYGGELFF	TGTGCCAGTAGTATTTATGGCGGGGAGCTGTTTTTT
TRBJ2-7	-	TRBV7-9	-	CASSSRQGNYEQYF	TGTGCCAGCAGTAGTAGGCAGGGGAACTACGAGCAGTACTTC
TRBJ2-5	many	TRBV24-1	-	CATRSMSGTQYF	TGTGCCACCAGGAGCATGTCGGGCACCCAGTACTTC
TRBJ1-5	-	TRBV6-1	-	CASAAGDNQPQHF	TGTGCCAGCGCGGCCGGGGACAATCAGCCCCAGCATTTT
TRBJ2-1	-	TRBV24-1	-	CATTKGGFGGEQFF	TGTGCCACAACCAAGGGGGGTTTTGGGGGTGAGCAGTTCTTC
TRBJ2-5	few	TRBV7-9	-	CASSLVQLRETQYF	TGTGCCAGCAGCTTAGTCCAATTGAGGGAGACCCAGTACTTC
TRBJ1-3	-	TRBV20-1	-	CSALRAANTIYF	TGCAGTGCTCTTCGGGCGGCCAACACCATATATTTT
TRBJ2-1	-	TRBV28	-	CASRPVRGNEQFF	TGTGCCAGCAGACCAGTCAGGGGCAATGAGCAGTTCTTC
TRBJ2-7	-	TRBV5-6	-	CASSLTHYYEQYF	TGTGCCAGCAGCTTGACTCACTACTACGAGCAGTACTTC